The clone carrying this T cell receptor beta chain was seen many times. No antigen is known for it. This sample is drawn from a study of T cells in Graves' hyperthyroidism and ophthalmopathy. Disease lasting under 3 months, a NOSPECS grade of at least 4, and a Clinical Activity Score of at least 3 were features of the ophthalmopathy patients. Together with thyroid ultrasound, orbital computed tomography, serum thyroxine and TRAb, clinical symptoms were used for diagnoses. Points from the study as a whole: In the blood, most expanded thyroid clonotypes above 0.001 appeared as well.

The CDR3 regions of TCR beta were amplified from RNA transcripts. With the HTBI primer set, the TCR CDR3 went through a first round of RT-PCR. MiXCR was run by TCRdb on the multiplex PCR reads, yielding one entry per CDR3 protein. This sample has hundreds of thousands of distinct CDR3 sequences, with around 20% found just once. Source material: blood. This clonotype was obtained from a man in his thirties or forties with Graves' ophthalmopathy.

DNA for the CDR3: TGTGCCAGCAGCTTAGATGCAGGAGCCAAAAACATTCAGTACTTC. It translates to CASSLDAGAKNIQYF. This chain connects TRBV7-2 to TRBJ2-4; D is unclear. CDR3 size: 15 residues. V dropped 1 base and J dropped 0 bases, with 7 bases sitting between them. Per germline, CDR1 SGHTA and CDR2 FQGNSA. The whole variable domain, remainder taken from reference TRBV7-2 and TRBJ2-4, is GAGVSQSPSNKVTEKGKDVELRCDPISGHTALYWYRQSLGQGLEFLIYFQGNSAPDKSGLPSDRFSAERTGGSVSTLTIQRTQQEDSAVYLCASSLDAGAKNIQYFGAGTRLSVL.